This T cell receptor beta chain is drawn from a study of blood T cell repertoires in COVID-19. Cohort 3 recovery required two negative PCRs, clearance, or symptom resolution. The CDR3 consists of 12 residues. V was shortened by 3 bases and J by 11 bases, with 15 bases between the two germline ends. Germline CDR1 SQVTM, CDR2 ANQGSEA. Profiled with immunoSEQ multiplex PCR; TCRdb holds only in-frame clones, not every one. Of more than 250,000 clones in the sample, approximately 90% are singletons; the top ten hold under 11%. The sequencing sample was made of PBMCs or T cells enriched from blood (not recorded which). The TCR was taken from a woman between 18 and 29 years old who had recovered from COVID-19. The genes are TRBV29-1 and TRBJ2-3; a weak D match, TRBD2 (6 bases). CDR3 sequence: CSVEASGERQYF. CDR3 nucleotide sequence: TGCAGCGTTGAGGCCTCGGGGGAGAGGCAGTATTTT.